The sequence of this T cell receptor beta chain was determined in a study of T and B cells in COVID-19 patients. About the research overall: In the active-infection cohort, about 90% of the roughly 20 patients had comorbidities linked to unfavorable COVID-19 outcome. Study-wide results and caveats: No sequencing was yet done of CD4+, regulatory or CD8+ subsets, or of SARS-CoV-2-responsive or tetramer+ sorted cells.

TRB rearrangements were amplified by multiplex PCR with BIOMED2 TRB-A/B primers. TCRdb processed the multiplex PCR reads anew with MiXCR; each CDR3 protein has one entry. The sample consists of approximately 9,000 distinct CDR3 sequences, approximately 33% of them appearing once. This clonotype was recorded a few times. Antigen: not known. V was trimmed by 6 bases and J by 2 bases, leaving 8 bases between them. CDR3 size: 12 residues. Each TRB amplification used roughly 230-550 ng of genomic DNA from blood. Sample: blood. The TCR sequence derives from a human donor who had recovered from COVID-19. The chain recombines TRBV12-3 or TRBV12-4 with TRBJ2-7, with D possibly matching TRBD2 (5 bases). CDR3 sequence: CASRFGTYEQYF. CDR3 sequence (DNA): TGTGCCAGCAGATTCGGGACCTACGAGCAGTACTTC.